Sequencing of this T cell receptor (beta chain) was carried out in a study of T cells in Graves' hyperthyroidism and ophthalmopathy. Findings and caveats of the study: Ophthalmopathy was identified by the model a median about six months ahead of onset.

Trimming cost V 0 bases and J 11 bases, with 11 bases left between them. CDR1 and CDR2 (germline): SGDLS, YYNGEE. The CDR3 is 12 amino acids. Using RNA transcripts as the source, TCR beta CDR3 regions were amplified. The HTBI primer set drove a first-round RT-PCR of the TCR CDR3. One entry per CDR3 protein results from TCRdb running MiXCR on the multiplex PCR reads. The data hold 550,000 to 800,000 distinct CDR3 sequences, with 15% to 20% observed a single time. The sample holds a few counts of this clonotype. Its cognate antigen is unknown. Each patient was aged 18 to 65 and had newly diagnosed hyperthyroidism of under 2 months' duration. Diagnosis rested on symptoms, serum thyroxine and TRAb, thyroid ultrasound, and orbital computed tomography.

Sequencing was performed on blood. This receptor was taken from a man in his fifties or sixties with Graves' hyperthyroidism. The chain combines TRBV9 with TRBJ2-5; D gene ambiguous. CDR3: CASSVAREGQYF. CDR3 nucleotides: TGTGCCAGCAGCGTAGCTAGGGAAGGACAGTACTTC.